The clone carrying this T cell receptor (beta chain) was found once. This sample was included in a study of T cell changes during pregnancy in multiple sclerosis. Clones were sequenced by immunoSEQ multiplex PCR, and TCRdb holds only the in-frame ones, with some missing. This sample has 33,000 or so clones, with roughly 90% found just once. CDR3 length: 16 residues. CDR1 LNHDA and CDR2 SQIVND come from the germline V gene (reference sequence). With 1 base removed from V and 3 bases from J, the gap between germline ends came to 15 bases. This receptor was identified in a female donor with multiple sclerosis, enrolled in a pregnancy study. The sample was CD8+ T cells from peripheral blood mononuclear cells, taken in the second trimester of pregnancy. This sequence joins TRBV19 and TRBJ2-5; tentative D call: TRBD2 (5 bases). The CDR3, as DNA: TGTGCCAGTAGTATAGTTAGCGCAACGAATAAAGAGACCCAGTACTTC. The encoded protein is CASSIVSATNKETQYF.